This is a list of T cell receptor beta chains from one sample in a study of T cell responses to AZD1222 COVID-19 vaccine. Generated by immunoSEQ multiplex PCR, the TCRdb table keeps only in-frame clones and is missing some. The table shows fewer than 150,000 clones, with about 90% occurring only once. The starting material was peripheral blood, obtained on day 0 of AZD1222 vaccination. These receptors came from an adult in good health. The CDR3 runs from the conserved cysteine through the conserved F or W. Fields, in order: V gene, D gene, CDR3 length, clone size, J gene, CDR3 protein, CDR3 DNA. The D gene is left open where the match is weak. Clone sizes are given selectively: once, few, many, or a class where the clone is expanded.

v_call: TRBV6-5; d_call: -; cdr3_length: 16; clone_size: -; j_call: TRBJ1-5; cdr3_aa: CASSWMLGNMVKPQHF; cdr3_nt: TGTGCCAGCAGTTGGATGCTGGGAAATATGGTGAAGCCCCAGCATTTT
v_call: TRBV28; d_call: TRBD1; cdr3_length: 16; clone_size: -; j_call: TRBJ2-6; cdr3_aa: CASSSPQGAGANVLTF; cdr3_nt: TGTGCCAGCAGTTCGCCGCAGGGGGCTGGGGCCAACGTCCTGACTTTC
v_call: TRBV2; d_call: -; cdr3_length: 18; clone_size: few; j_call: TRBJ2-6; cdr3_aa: CASSVTGTFSSGANVLTF; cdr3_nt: TGTGCCAGCAGTGTTACCGGGACTTTCAGCTCTGGGGCCAACGTCCTGACTTTC
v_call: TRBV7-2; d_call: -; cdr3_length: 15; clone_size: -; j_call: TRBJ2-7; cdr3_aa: CASSTTSSSSYEQYF; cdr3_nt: TGTGCCAGCAGCACCACTAGCAGTAGCTCCTACGAGCAGTACTTC
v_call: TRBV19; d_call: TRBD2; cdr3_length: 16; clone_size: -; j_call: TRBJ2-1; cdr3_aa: CASSSPPGLADNEQFF; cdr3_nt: TGTGCCAGTAGTAGTCCTCCGGGACTAGCGGACAATGAGCAGTTCTTC
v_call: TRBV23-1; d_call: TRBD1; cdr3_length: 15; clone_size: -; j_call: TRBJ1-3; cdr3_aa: CASSQNRGTGNTIYF; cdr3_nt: TGCGCCAGCAGTCAAAACAGGGGGACTGGAAACACCATATATTTT
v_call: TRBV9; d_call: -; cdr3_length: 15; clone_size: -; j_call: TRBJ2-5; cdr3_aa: CASSASGTHQETQYF; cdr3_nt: TGTGCCAGCAGCGCGTCCGGGACCCATCAAGAGACCCAGTACTTC
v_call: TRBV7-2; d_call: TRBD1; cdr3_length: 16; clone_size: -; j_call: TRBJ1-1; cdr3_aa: CASSLPGQGLNTEAFF; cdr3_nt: TGTGCCAGCAGCTTGCCGGGACAGGGACTGAACACTGAAGCTTTCTTT
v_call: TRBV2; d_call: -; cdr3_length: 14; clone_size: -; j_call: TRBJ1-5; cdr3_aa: CASSVSGGNQPQHF; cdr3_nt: TGTGCCAGCAGTGTCTCGGGGGGGAATCAGCCCCAGCATTTT
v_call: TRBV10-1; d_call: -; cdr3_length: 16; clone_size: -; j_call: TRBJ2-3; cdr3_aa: CASSESRLVYTDTQYF; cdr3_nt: TGCGCCAGCAGTGAGTCAAGGCTGGTCTACACAGATACGCAGTATTTT